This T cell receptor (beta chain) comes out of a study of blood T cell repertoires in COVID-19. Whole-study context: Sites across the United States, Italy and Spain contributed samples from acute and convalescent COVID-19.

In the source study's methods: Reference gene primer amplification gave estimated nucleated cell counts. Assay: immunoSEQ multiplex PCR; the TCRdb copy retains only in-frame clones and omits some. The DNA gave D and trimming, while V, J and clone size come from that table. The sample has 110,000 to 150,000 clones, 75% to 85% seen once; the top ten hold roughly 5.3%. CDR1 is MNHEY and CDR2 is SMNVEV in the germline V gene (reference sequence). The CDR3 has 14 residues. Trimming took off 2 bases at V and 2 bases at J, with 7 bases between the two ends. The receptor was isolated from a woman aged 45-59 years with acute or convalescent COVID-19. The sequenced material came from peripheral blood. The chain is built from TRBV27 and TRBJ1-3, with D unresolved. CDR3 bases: TGTGCCAGCAGTTTAAGAGGGACTGGAAACACCATATATTTT. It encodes CASSLRGTGNTIYF.